The rows below give T cell receptor beta chains drawn from one sample of a study of T cell repertoires in cytomegalovirus infection. No antigen has been identified for these receptors. TCRdb reprocessed the reads with MiXCR, giving one entry per CDR3 protein. The sample yields about half a million distinct CDR3 sequences, under 55% seen once. Sequencing used cultured PBMCs, obtained from culture after CMV antigen stimulation. The receptors stem from a human donor in good health (CMV status not recorded). Some clones in this sample may be carry-over from other donors' samples. CDR3s include the opening cysteine and the closing phenylalanine or tryptophan. D genes are given only for firm matches. Some rows have no size entry. The others give once, few or many, or a class for an expanded clone.

>TRBV5-5|TRBJ1-2|.|few
CASSLDVAGYGYTF
TGTGCCAGCAGCTTGGATGTGGCAGGCTATGGCTACACCTTC
>TRBV2|TRBJ2-3|TRBD1|few
CATRTGGRDTQYF
TGTGCCACCCGGACAGGGGGTCGGGATACGCAGTATTTT
>TRBV2|TRBJ2-1|TRBD1|many
CASRVSTGGWINEQFF
TGTGCCAGCAGAGTATCGACAGGGGGCTGGATCAATGAGCAGTTCTTC
>TRBV15|TRBJ1-5|.|.
CATNSFGTDFLQPQHF
TGTGCCACCAATTCCTTCGGGACGGACTTTTTGCAGCCCCAGCATTTT
>TRBV29-1|TRBJ2-5|TRBD2|.
CSVATSGTQETQYF
TGCAGCGTTGCCACTAGCGGGACACAAGAGACCCAGTACTTC
>TRBV6-1|TRBJ2-1|TRBD2|.
CASSPGGGRSYNEQFF
TGTGCCAGCAGCCCGGGAGGGGGTCGTTCCTACAATGAGCAGTTCTTC
>TRBV7-9|TRBJ2-3|.|.
CASSLEATSTDTQYF
TGTGCCAGCAGCTTAGAGGCAACCAGCACAGATACGCAGTATTTT
>TRBV12-5|TRBJ2-1|.|few
CASGLVWSQFF
TGTGCTAGTGGTTTGGTCTGGTCGCAGTTCTTC
>TRBV7-2|TRBJ2-5|TRBD1|.
CASRLLGGDKTQYF
TGTGCCAGCAGACTACTAGGGGGCGACAAGACCCAGTACTTC
>TRBV7-8|TRBJ1-5|TRBD1|few
CASSRATISPRQGPDQPQHF
TGTGCCAGCAGCCGTGCGACAATATCCCCAAGACAGGGTCCTGATCAGCCCCAGCATTTT
>TRBV10-3|TRBJ2-7|.|.
CASGTTNYYEQYF
TGTGCCAGCGGGACAACGAACTACTACGAGCAGTACTTC
>TRBV10-3|TRBJ2-5|TRBD2|.
CAISESSGRAETQYF
TGTGCCATCAGTGAGTCTAGCGGGAGGGCTGAGACCCAGTACTTC
>TRBV28|TRBJ1-5|.|once
CASSLPPAGMNNQPQHF
TGTGCCAGCAGTTTACCCCCGGCGGGGATGAACAATCAGCCCCAGCATTTT
>TRBV2|TRBJ1-5|TRBD1|.
CASHPGGGLGQPQHF
TGTGCCAGCCATCCAGGGGGTGGATTAGGTCAGCCCCAGCATTTT
>TRBV7-2|TRBJ1-3|.|few
CASSLGSEGNTIYF
TGTGCCAGCAGCTTAGGGTCGGAAGGAAACACCATATATTTT
>TRBV5-4|TRBJ2-3|.|once
CASSLDVSADTQYF
TGTGCCAGCAGCTTGGATGTAAGCGCAGATACGCAGTATTTT
>TRBV4-1|TRBJ1-1|TRBD1|.
CASSPSSGGALETEAFF
TGCGCCAGCAGCCCTTCTTCAGGGGGCGCGTTGGAGACTGAAGCTTTCTTT
>TRBV15|TRBJ1-5|.|.
CATSRDLGSNQPQHF
TGTGCCACCAGCAGAGATTTAGGTAGCAATCAGCCCCAGCATTTT
>TRBV29-1|TRBJ2-2|.|.
CSVGGGLSGELFF
TGCAGCGTTGGCGGGGGCCTCTCCGGGGAGCTGTTTTTT
>TRBV7-4|TRBJ1-4|.|.
CASSSSQGKLFF
TGTGCCAGCAGCTCGTCCCAGGGAAAACTGTTTTTT
>TRBV28|TRBJ1-1|TRBD1|.
CASSANTGGYTEAFF
TGTGCCAGCAGTGCGAACACAGGGGGCTACACTGAAGCTTTCTTT
>TRBV7-2|TRBJ2-7|.|many
CASSAGVPHEQYF
TGTGCCAGCAGCGCAGGGGTCCCTCACGAGCAGTACTTC
>TRBV20-1|TRBJ2-7|TRBD2|.
CSATSGGGDSYEQYF
TGCAGTGCTACATCCGGCGGGGGGGACTCCTACGAGCAGTACTTC
>TRBV4-2|TRBJ2-5|TRBD2|.
CASSQARLAGEETQYF
TGTGCCAGCAGCCAAGCCCGACTAGCGGGGGAAGAGACCCAGTACTTC
>TRBV4-1|TRBJ2-1|TRBD2|once
CASSHENSGDEYNEQFF
TGCGCCAGCAGCCACGAGAATAGCGGGGACGAGTACAATGAGCAGTTCTTC
>TRBV2|TRBJ2-7|TRBD2|few
CASIQGYGGFYEQYF
TGTGCCAGCATCCAGGGTTACGGGGGGTTCTACGAGCAGTACTTC
>TRBV29-1|TRBJ2-3|.|.
CSVGPRLSTDTQYF
TGCAGCGTTGGTCCTAGACTTAGCACAGATACGCAGTATTTT
>TRBV6-2/TRBV6-3|TRBJ2-2|.|.
CASSAPGQNTGELFF
TGTGCCAGCAGTGCTCCGGGACAAAACACCGGGGAGCTGTTTTTT
>TRBV7-9|TRBJ2-1|TRBD2|few
CASSWGASGDYNEQFF
TGTGCCAGCAGCTGGGGGGCTAGCGGGGACTACAATGAGCAGTTCTTC
>TRBV7-2|TRBJ1-2|TRBD1|.
CASSGATGSYGYTF
TGTGCCAGCAGCGGGGCGACAGGGTCCTATGGCTACACCTTC
>TRBV5-4|TRBJ1-2|.|.
CASSSNSGAGGYTF
TGTGCCAGCAGCTCCAACTCAGGCGCGGGGGGCTACACCTTC
>TRBV11-1|TRBJ2-5|TRBD1|.
CASSLGDRQETQYF
TGTGCCAGCAGCTTGGGGGACAGACAAGAGACCCAGTACTTC
>TRBV27|TRBJ1-6|.|.
CASSLLSRGNSPLHF
TGTGCCAGCAGTTTATTGAGCCGGGGGAATTCACCCCTCCACTTT
>TRBV12-3/TRBV12-4|TRBJ2-1|TRBD2|.
CASSLGGGAFEQFF
TGTGCCAGCAGTTTAGGCGGGGGGGCATTTGAGCAGTTCTTC
>TRBV20-1|TRBJ2-2|.|.
CSARSVFTDTGELFF
TGCAGTGCCAGAAGTGTGTTTACAGACACCGGGGAGCTGTTTTTT
>TRBV7-9|TRBJ2-7|TRBD1|many
CASSLAGTGGPYEQYF
TGTGCCAGCAGCTTAGCGGGGACAGGGGGACCCTACGAGCAGTACTTC
>TRBV10-2|TRBJ1-1|TRBD1|.
CASSDPTGGPEAFF
TGCGCCAGCAGTGACCCGACAGGGGGTCCTGAAGCTTTCTTT
>TRBV2|TRBJ2-1|TRBD1|.
CASLRYRGNEQFF
TGTGCCAGCCTTAGATACAGGGGCAATGAGCAGTTCTTC
>TRBV6-6|TRBJ2-1|TRBD2|few
CASSPRNPLAGNYNEQFF
TGTGCCAGCAGTCCACGGAATCCACTAGCGGGAAACTACAATGAGCAGTTCTTC
>TRBV7-2|TRBJ1-1|.|.
CASSLAGSWRTEAFF
TGTGCCAGCAGCTTAGCAGGCAGTTGGAGGACTGAAGCTTTCTTT
>TRBV7-9|TRBJ2-2|TRBD2|few
CASGGGNTGELFF
TGTGCCAGCGGGGGGGGAAACACCGGGGAGCTGTTTTTT
>TRBV11-2|TRBJ1-4|.|many
CASSTHRVREKLFF
TGTGCCAGCAGCACACACAGGGTTCGGGAAAAACTGTTTTTT
>TRBV10-3|TRBJ1-4|.|.
CAIRKEATNEKLFF
TGTGCCATTAGAAAAGAAGCAACTAATGAAAAACTGTTTTTT
>TRBV7-2|TRBJ2-7|.|few
CASSHLDPAGEQYF
TGTGCCAGCAGCCATCTCGACCCGGCGGGTGAGCAGTACTTC
>TRBV7-2|TRBJ2-3|.|many
CASSLAQTAMADTQYF
TGTGCCAGCAGCTTAGCGCAGACAGCCATGGCAGATACGCAGTATTTT
>TRBV2|TRBJ2-1|.|.
CASSLTYYSNEQFF
TGTGCCAGCAGCCTGACGTATTACAGCAATGAGCAGTTCTTC
>TRBV18|TRBJ1-5|.|.
CASSPRQGRYQPQHF
TGTGCCAGCTCACCACGGCAGGGGAGATATCAGCCCCAGCATTTT
>TRBV7-8|TRBJ1-1|TRBD1|many
CASSLWTGVATEAFF
TGTGCCAGCAGCCTCTGGACAGGGGTGGCCACTGAAGCTTTCTTT
>TRBV10-3|TRBJ2-1|TRBD2|.
CAAGGLARNEQFF
TGTGCCGCCGGGGGACTAGCAAGAAATGAGCAGTTCTTC
>TRBV7-2|TRBJ2-7|.|few
CASSLDQIAYEQYF
TGTGCCAGCAGCTTAGATCAGATAGCCTACGAGCAGTACTTC
>TRBV19|TRBJ1-6|TRBD1|.
CASSIMGDRGNSPLHF
TGTGCCAGTAGTATCATGGGTGACAGGGGTAATTCACCCCTCCACTTT
>TRBV12-3/TRBV12-4|TRBJ1-1|.|.
CAGRGGMNTEAFF
TGTGCCGGAAGGGGGGGAATGAACACTGAAGCTTTCTTT
>TRBV12-3/TRBV12-4|TRBJ2-7|.|.
CASSFWGGGLYEQYF
TGTGCCAGCAGTTTTTGGGGAGGGGGTCTCTACGAGCAGTACTTC
>TRBV20-1|TRBJ1-6|TRBD1|.
CSARLNLLTGQEKAYNSPLHF
TGCAGTGCTAGGTTAAATTTATTAACGGGACAGGAAAAAGCGTATAATTCACCCCTCCACTTT
>TRBV2|TRBJ2-1|TRBD2|.
CASRASGGSYNEQFF
TGTGCCAGCAGAGCTAGCGGGGGCTCCTACAATGAGCAGTTCTTC
>TRBV20-1|TRBJ1-5|.|once
CSARSREHQPQHF
TGCAGTGCTAGAAGCAGGGAACATCAGCCCCAGCATTTT
>TRBV7-2|TRBJ1-5|.|few
CASSPGPPPQHF
TGTGCCAGCAGCCCGGGCCCACCGCCCCAGCATTTT
>TRBV12-3/TRBV12-4|TRBJ2-4|.|.
CASSLPSTVSKNIQYF
TGTGCCAGCAGTTTACCATCGACGGTTTCCAAAAACATTCAGTACTTC
>TRBV27|TRBJ1-2|.|.
CASTNAGGAGLTYGYTF
TGTGCCAGCACCAACGCCGGGGGGGCAGGGCTTACCTATGGCTACACCTTC